This TCR beta chain stems from a study of CD8+CD57+ T cells in acquired aplastic anemia. According to the study, genomic DNA was the template for TCR beta VDJ and CDR3 profiling. TCRdb itself ran the reads through MiXCR, one entry per CDR3 protein. The repertoire holds fewer than 250,000 distinct CDR3 sequences, with 54% as singletons. In its sample, this clonotype was seen many times. This CDR3 comprises 14 residues. The V segment lost 11 bases and the J segment 5 bases; nucleotides outside the gene matches: 12. In germline, CDR1 is MRHNA, CDR2 SNTAGT. The J gene is TRBJ2-5, the V gene TRBV6-4; 9 bases are a match to TRBD2. The TCR sequence derives from a human donor in good health, serving as a control. Sequencing input: sorted CD4+, CD8+, or CD8+CD57+ T cells (not recorded which) from PBMCs. Here the CDR3 DNA reads TGTGCCCGCGGGGGGGCTATCAGGGGGGAGACCCAGTACTTC. This encodes CARGGAIRGETQYF.